What follows are 12 T cell receptor beta chains derived from one specimen sequenced in a study of cytotoxic CD8 clonotypes in ibrutinib-treated CLL (TCRdb year 2021). Read against the paper, the sample's time point label means: progressive disease on ibrutinib. Libraries came from the immunoSEQ multiplex PCR assay. TCRdb stores this immuneACCESS table with in-frame sequences only. Part of the clones is absent; in the studies checked, under half of the shortfall reflects unresolved V genes, and no reason is known for the rest. This sample has about 32,000 clones in its table, and 71% of those were observed once. The ten largest clones add up to 15% to 20% of the sample. The material was PBMCs, obtained at disease progression, from a patient treated with ibrutinib. The receptors derive from a human donor with chronic lymphocytic leukemia.

The gene calls are TRBV11-2 and TRBJ1-1; D not resolved. The germline CDR1 and CDR2 sequences are SGHAT and FQNNGV. V lost 2 bases and J 0 bases, leaving 16 bases between the germline ends. The CDR3 extends over 17 amino acids. CDR3 nucleotide sequence: TGTGCCAGCAGCTTAATGCCATCGGGATTCATGAACACTGAAGCTTTCTTT. Translation: CASSLMPSGFMNTEAFF.

The table lists this clone with many counts. The chain has TRBV5-8 and TRBJ2-7; 7 bases map to TRBD2. Per germline, CDR1 SGHTS and CDR2 YDEGEE. There are 14 residues in the CDR3. J lost 4 bases, V lost 2 bases, and 6 bases had no gene match. The CDR3 DNA is TGTGCCAGCAGCTTACGCGGGGGTCGGTACGAGCAGTACTTC. The encoded protein is CASSLRGGRYEQYF.

This clone was seen only a few times. V usage is TRBV19 and J usage is TRBJ2-7; 8 nucleotides agree with TRBD1. Trimming cost V 5 bases and J 3 bases; bases outside gene matches: 6. CDR3 length equals 14 residues. Germline loops: CDR1 LNHDA, CDR2 SQIVND (reference sequence). The DNA of the CDR3 is TGTGCCAGTAGTGCGTTTGGACAGGGCTACGAGCAGTACTTC. Amino acid sequence: CASSAFGQGYEQYF.

This chain connects TRBV9 to TRBJ2-1; tentative D call: TRBD2 (5 bases). The CDR3 contains 14 residues. Germline V gives CDR1 SGDLS, CDR2 YYNGEE. Trimming stripped 4 bases from V and 0 bases from J, with 8 bases between. The CDR3, as DNA: TGTGCCAGCAGCCGCCGGGGCTCCTACAATGAGCAGTTCTTC. This translates into CASSRRGSYNEQFF.

The J gene is TRBJ1-5, the V gene TRBV19; D possibly corresponds to TRBD1 (5 bases). CDR1 is LNHDA, CDR2 SQIVND, per germline (reference sequence). The CDR3 extends over 16 amino acids. Trimming shortened V by 6 bases and J by 5 bases, and 20 bases separated the two germline ends. For the CDR3, the DNA is TGTGCCAGTAGCCCGGACGGGGGGGTGGGGTATCAGCCCCAGCATTTT. Translating gives CASSPDGGVGYQPQHF.

The rearrangement uses TRBV7-9 and TRBJ2-1; no clear D. V was trimmed by 4 bases and J by 0 bases, leaving 19 bases between them. CDR1 SEHNR and CDR2 FQNEAQ come from the germline V gene (reference sequence). The CDR3 sequence is 18 residues long. The CDR3 sequence: CASSSTFDASSSYNEQFF. CDR3 bases: TGTGCCAGCAGCTCCACCTTCGACGCCTCAAGCTCCTACAATGAGCAGTTCTTC.

The J gene is TRBJ2-1, the V gene TRBV10-2, with 7 bases lining up with TRBD2. This CDR3 contains 14 residues. Germline loops: CDR1 WSHSY, CDR2 SAAADI. The J segment lost 8 bases and the V segment lost 3 bases, leaving 7 bases of the junction unmatched. Here the CDR3 DNA reads TGCGCCAGCAGTGACCGGGGAGGGGCGGATGAGCAGTTCTTC. Its translation: CASSDRGGADEQFF.

The chain uses TRBV5-4 and TRBJ2-6; D ambiguous. Germline loops: CDR1 SGHNT, CDR2 YYREEE (reference sequence). This CDR3 spans 13 amino acids. V lost 3 bases and J lost 3, with 4 bases in between. The CDR3 reads CASSYVGANVLTF. In DNA form, the CDR3 reads TGTGCCAGCAGCTACGTTGGGGCCAACGTCCTGACTTTC.

In this sample, this clone turned up once. The V call is TRBV10-3, the J call TRBJ1-5; D remains ambiguous. The CDR3 runs 14 residues. V lost 6 bases and J lost 4, with 13 bases in between. Germline V gene sequence: CDR1 ENHRY, CDR2 SYGVKD. DNA for the CDR3: TGTGCCATCAGCCCCACCGACGGGAATCAGCCCCAGCATTTT. This encodes CAISPTDGNQPQHF.

This clone was seen only a few times. The V call is TRBV6-1, the J call TRBJ2-7; D uncertain. V gave up 8 bases and J gave up 2 bases, with 7 bases separating them. From germline, CDR1 is MNHNS and CDR2 SASEGT. The CDR3 contains 11 residues. In nucleotides, the CDR3 is TGTGCCAGCGGACGACCCTACGAGCAGTACTTC. This encodes CASGRPYEQYF.

The chain combines TRBV29-1 with TRBJ1-4; D is ambiguous. The CDR3 runs to 14 residues. Germline V lookup: CDR1 SQVTM, CDR2 ANQGSEA. V lost 1 base to trimming and J lost 5 bases, with 11 bases between them. The DNA of the CDR3 is TGCAGCGTTGAAGCAGCGGGATCCAATGAAAAACTGTTTTTT. Protein: CSVEAAGSNEKLFF. The entire variable domain, with the rest obtained from reference TRBV29-1 and TRBJ1-4, is as follows: SAVISQKPSRDICQRGTSLTIQCQVDSQVTMMFWYRQQPGQSLTLIATANQGSEATYESGFVIDKFPISRPNLTFSTLTVSNMSPEDSSIYLCSVEAAGSNEKLFFGSGTQLSVL.

V gene TRBV10-3 combines with J gene TRBJ2-5, with D maybe TRBD2 (5 bases). V dropped 0 bases and J dropped 7 bases, with 9 bases sitting between them. Germline V gives CDR1 ENHRY, CDR2 SYGVKD. CDR3 length equals 13 residues. Written as DNA, the CDR3 is TGTGCCATCAGTGAGTCGAGGACTTGGACCCAGTACTTC. This sequence encodes CAISESRTWTQYF.